A selection of T cell receptor beta chains follows, all from one sample in a study of cytomegalovirus exposure and HLA in healthy donors. The protocol was immunoSEQ multiplex PCR, while the TCRdb copy is restricted to in-frame clones and leaves out a portion. The sample consists of about 240,000 clones, about 90% of them appearing once. Sequences were obtained from PBMCs. Receptors were obtained from a woman aged 25 to 45 in good health and CMV-seropositive. CDR3s include the opening cysteine and the closing phenylalanine or tryptophan. Each record gives: clone size, V gene, D gene, J gene, CDR3 protein, CDR3 DNA. D genes are given only for firm matches. Rows give clone size only sometimes, using once, few, many, or a class for an expanded clone.

.,TRBV4-2,.,TRBJ2-3,CASSQDQRRVHTDTQYF,TGTGCCAGCAGCCAAGATCAAAGGAGAGTCCACACAGATACGCAGTATTTT
.,TRBV5-1,TRBD1,TRBJ2-7,CASSLVTGGRYEQYF,TGCGCCAGCAGCTTGGTTACAGGGGGCAGGTACGAGCAGTACTTC
.,TRBV7-8,TRBD1,TRBJ2-2,CASSTWDRGMFTGELFF,TGTGCCAGCAGCACCTGGGACAGGGGAATGTTCACCGGGGAGCTGTTTTTT
.,TRBV27,.,TRBJ2-5,CASSLYGGMPQETQYF,TGTGCCAGCAGTTTATATGGCGGGATGCCTCAAGAGACCCAGTACTTC
.,TRBV27,TRBD1,TRBJ1-2,CASSPLIRQGANYGYTF,TGTGCCAGCAGTCCTTTAATCCGACAGGGTGCTAACTATGGCTACACCTTC
.,TRBV6-5,.,TRBJ2-7,CASSYRRGYEQYF,TGTGCCAGCAGTTATCGGCGGGGCTACGAGCAGTACTTC
.,TRBV27,.,TRBJ1-1,CASSLTDGREAFF,TGTGCCAGCAGTTTGACAGACGGCCGAGAGGCTTTCTTT
.,TRBV4-1,.,TRBJ2-2,CASSQRPPGLNTGELFF,TGCGCCAGCAGCCAACGCCCTCCGGGACTCAATACGGGGGAGCTGTTTTTT
.,TRBV14,.,TRBJ1-1,CASSLKNTEAFF,TGTGCCAGCAGCCTAAAAAACACTGAAGCTTTCTTT
few,TRBV7-9,TRBD1,TRBJ2-2,CASSLDRGPTGELFF,TGTGCCAGCAGCCTGGACAGGGGGCCCACCGGGGAGCTGTTTTTT
.,TRBV7-6,.,TRBJ2-7,CASSLAGAEGTYEQYF,TGTGCCAGCAGCTTAGCGGGAGCTGAAGGGACCTACGAGCAGTACTTC
.,TRBV15,.,TRBJ2-3,CATSFTPGVGDTQYF,TGTGCCACCAGCTTCACCCCAGGGGTGGGAGATACGCAGTATTTT
.,TRBV11-2,TRBD1,TRBJ1-5,CASSWTGSGQPQHF,TGTGCCAGCAGCTGGACAGGGAGCGGTCAGCCCCAGCATTTT
once,TRBV6-1,TRBD1,TRBJ1-2,CASSEFQGDGYTF,TGTGCCAGCAGTGAGTTCCAGGGGGACGGCTACACCTTC
.,TRBV6-6,TRBD2,TRBJ2-1,CASSYRPGTSGRGEFF,TGTGCCAGCAGTTACCGACCCGGGACTAGCGGGAGGGGTGAGTTCTTC
.,TRBV11-2,TRBD1,TRBJ1-1,CASSSETGIVGEAFF,TGTGCCAGCAGCTCCGAGACAGGGATTGTAGGTGAAGCTTTCTTT
.,TRBV4-1,.,TRBJ1-5,CASSAGVAGGQPQHF,TGCGCCAGCAGCGCAGGGGTAGCCGGCGGGCAGCCCCAGCATTTT
.,TRBV5-1,.,TRBJ2-7,CASSSGHLLGEQYF,TGCGCCAGCAGCTCCGGACATCTATTGGGGGAGCAGTACTTC
.,TRBV19,.,TRBJ1-1,CASSPGGTEAFF,TGTGCCAGTAGTCCTGGGGGCACCGAAGCTTTCTTT
.,TRBV28,TRBD1,TRBJ2-7,CASSLLGGPYEQYF,TGTGCCAGCAGTTTATTAGGGGGCCCCTACGAGCAGTACTTC
.,TRBV10-1,TRBD1,TRBJ2-5,CASLRQGSQETQYF,TGCGCCAGCTTAAGACAGGGGAGCCAAGAGACCCAGTACTTC
.,TRBV5-4,.,TRBJ2-4,CASSFGPSIQYF,TGTGCCAGCAGCTTTGGGCCGAGCATTCAGTACTTC